This TCR beta chain was found in a study of T cells in localized non-small cell lung cancer. Findings and caveats of the study: Tumor showed lower T cell clonality than uninvolved adjacent lung, where it was highest.

Clones were sequenced by immunoSEQ multiplex PCR, and TCRdb holds only the in-frame ones, with some missing. The table lists around 30,000 clones, 70% to 90% of them singletons, with 13% in the top ten. There are 14 residues in the CDR3. Germline-derived CDR1 and CDR2 are SEHNR and FQNEAQ (reference sequence). V gave up 5 bases and J gave up 0 bases; unmatched junction bases: 3. About this clone itself: Its antigen is not known.

This specimen was peripheral blood, taken before any cancer treatment. The sequence was obtained from an older female donor with stage III squamous cell lung carcinoma. J is TRBJ1-1 and V is TRBV7-9, with 7 positions matching TRBD1. In nucleotides, the CDR3 is TGTGCCAGCAGCAGGGGACAGATGAACACTGAAGCTTTCTTT. This gives the protein CASSRGQMNTEAFF. The variable domain in full, completed from reference TRBV7-9 and TRBJ1-1, reads DTGVSQNPRHKITKRGQNVTFRCDPISEHNRLYWYRQTLGQGPEFLTYFQNEAQLEKSRLLSDRFSAERPKGSFSTLEIQRTEQGDSAMYLCASSRGQMNTEAFFGQGTRLTVV.